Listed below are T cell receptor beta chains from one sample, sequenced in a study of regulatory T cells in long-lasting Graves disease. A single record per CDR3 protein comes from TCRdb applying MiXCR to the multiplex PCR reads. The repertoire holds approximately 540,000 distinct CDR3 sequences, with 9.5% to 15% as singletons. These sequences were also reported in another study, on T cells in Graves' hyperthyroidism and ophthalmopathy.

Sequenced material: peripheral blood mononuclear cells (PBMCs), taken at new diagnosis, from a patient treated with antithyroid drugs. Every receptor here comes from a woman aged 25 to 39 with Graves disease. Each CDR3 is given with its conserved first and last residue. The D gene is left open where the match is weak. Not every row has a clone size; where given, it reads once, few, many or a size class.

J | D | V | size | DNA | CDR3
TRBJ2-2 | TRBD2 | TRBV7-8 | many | TGTGCCAGCACCCTCGCCAGGACTAGCGGGAGAGTAAGGGGGGAGCTGTTTTTT | CASTLARTSGRVRGELFF
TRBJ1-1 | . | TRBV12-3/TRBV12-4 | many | TGTGCCAGCAGTTGGGGGGGAGGCGCTTTCTTT | CASSWGGGAFF
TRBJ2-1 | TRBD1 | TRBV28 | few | TGTGCCAGCAGTGACCGGGACAGGGTTCTTGAGCAGTTCTTC | CASSDRDRVLEQFF
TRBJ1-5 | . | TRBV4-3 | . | TGCGCCAGCAGCCAAGATTTCGGGCAGCCCCAGCATTTT | CASSQDFGQPQHF
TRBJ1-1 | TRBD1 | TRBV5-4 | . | TGTGCCAGCAACCGACAGGGAGTGAACACTGAAGCTTTCTTT | CASNRQGVNTEAFF
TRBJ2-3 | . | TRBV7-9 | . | TGTGCCAGCAGCTCCCCCAGGGCAGAGGCAGATACGCAGTATTTT | CASSSPRAEADTQYF
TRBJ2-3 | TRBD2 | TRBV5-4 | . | TGTGCCAGCAGCTTGGATGCGGGAGGGGGATATACGCAGTATTTT | CASSLDAGGGYTQYF
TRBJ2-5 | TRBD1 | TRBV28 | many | TGTGCCAGCAGTTTATTGGGGGACAGTATCCAAAGGGCCCGGTTCTTC | CASSLLGDSIQRARFF
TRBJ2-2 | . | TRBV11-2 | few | TGTGCCAGCAGCCCGTTTTCGAGACATGCGAACACCGGGGAGCTGTTTTTT | CASSPFSRHANTGELFF
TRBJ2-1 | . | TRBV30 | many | TGTGCCTGGAGTGCATCCGTCCATGAGCAGTTCTTC | CAWSASVHEQFF
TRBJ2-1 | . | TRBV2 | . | TGTGCCAGCAGTCCCCGGGGCCAAAGCTCCTACAATGAGCAGTTCTTC | CASSPRGQSSYNEQFF
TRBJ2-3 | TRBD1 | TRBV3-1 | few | TGTGCCAGCAGCTGCCATCTTCGGACAGGGTGCATCCCAGATACGCAGTATTTT | CASSCHLRTGCIPDTQYF
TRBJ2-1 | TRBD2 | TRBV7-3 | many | TGTGCCAGCAGCTTAACGAGGGGACTAGCGGGAGAAAATGAGCAGTTCTTC | CASSLTRGLAGENEQFF
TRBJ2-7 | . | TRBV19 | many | TGTGCCAGTAGTATAGAAAGCGGGACTCAAGGGGGCTACGAGCAGTACTTC | CASSIESGTQGGYEQYF
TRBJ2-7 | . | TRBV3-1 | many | TGTGCCAGCAGCCGTCCTACTATGGGCTCCTACGAGCAGTACTTC | CASSRPTMGSYEQYF
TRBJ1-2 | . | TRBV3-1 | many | TGTGCCAGCAGCCAAGGATCGTTTAGGACACCTAACTATGGCTACACCTTC | CASSQGSFRTPNYGYTF
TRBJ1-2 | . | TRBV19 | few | TGTGCCAGTAGTATAAGGTCAGCTGGGGGCTACACCTTC | CASSIRSAGGYTF
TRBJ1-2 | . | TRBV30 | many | TGTGCCTGGAGTGTAAAGGTCGGGGGCTACACCTTC | CAWSVKVGGYTF
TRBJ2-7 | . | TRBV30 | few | TGTGCCTGGAGTGCAACGACCCAGGGCTTCGAGCAGTACTTC | CAWSATTQGFEQYF
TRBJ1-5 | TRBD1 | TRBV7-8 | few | TGTGCCAGCAGCCTAACGAGGACAGGGAGTCAGCCCCAGCATTTT | CASSLTRTGSQPQHF
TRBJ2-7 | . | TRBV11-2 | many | TGTGCCAGCAGCCCCGGTGAGGGGAGATACGAGCAGTACTTC | CASSPGEGRYEQYF
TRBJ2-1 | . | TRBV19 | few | TGTGCCAGTAGTATCTGGGATGTTGGAGCAGTGGGGGCCAATGAGCAGTTCTTC | CASSIWDVGAVGANEQFF
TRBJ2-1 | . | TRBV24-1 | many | TGTGCCACCAGTGAACAGGGTATACCCAATGAGCAGTTCTTC | CATSEQGIPNEQFF
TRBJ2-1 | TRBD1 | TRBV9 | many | TGTGCCAGCAGCGTAATGGCTCGAGGGGGACAGGGATACAATGAGCAGTTCTTC | CASSVMARGGQGYNEQFF
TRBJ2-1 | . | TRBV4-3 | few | TGCGCCAGCAGCCAAGACTTCGGGAGAGGAGGCAATGAGCAGTTCTTC | CASSQDFGRGGNEQFF
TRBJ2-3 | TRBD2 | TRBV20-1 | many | TGCAGTGCTGTGACTCTCCTGGGGACCTTAGCGGGGACCAGGCCAGATACGCAGTATTTT | CSAVTLLGTLAGTRPDTQYF
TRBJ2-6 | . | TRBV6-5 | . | TGTGCCAGCAGTTACTATGGGGGCCTAAGCTCTGGGGCCAACGTCCTGACTTTC | CASSYYGGLSSGANVLTF
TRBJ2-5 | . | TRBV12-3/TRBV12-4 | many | TGTGCCAGCAGTTTTGGAGAGACCCAGTACTTC | CASSFGETQYF
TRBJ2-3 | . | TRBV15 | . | TGTGCCACCAGCAGGCCTCAGACGTTGTCGTCTAGGACAGATACGCAGTATTTT | CATSRPQTLSSRTDTQYF
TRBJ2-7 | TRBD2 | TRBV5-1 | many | TGCGCCAGCAGCTTCTCTAGCGGGATCCCCTACGAGCAGTACTTC | CASSFSSGIPYEQYF
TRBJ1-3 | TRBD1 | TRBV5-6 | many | TGTGCCAGCAGCTGGGACAGGCTGGCTGGAAACACCATATATTTT | CASSWDRLAGNTIYF
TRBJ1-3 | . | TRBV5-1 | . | TGCGCCAGCAGCCTAACAGGGTACTCCTCTGGAAACACCATATATTTT | CASSLTGYSSGNTIYF
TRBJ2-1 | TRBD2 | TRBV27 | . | TGTGCCAGCAGGATCCTAGCGGGAGGGCCAAATGAGCAGTTCTTC | CASRILAGGPNEQFF
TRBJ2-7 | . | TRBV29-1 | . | TGCAGCGTTCAGGGCTACACAGGCGAGCAGTACTTC | CSVQGYTGEQYF
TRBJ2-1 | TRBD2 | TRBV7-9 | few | TGTGCCAGCAGCTTAGGGCTAGCGGGAGCGAGGAATGAGCAGTTCTTC | CASSLGLAGARNEQFF
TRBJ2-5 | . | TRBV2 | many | TGTGCCAGCAGGATGGGGACTGCCCAAGAGACCCAGTACTTC | CASRMGTAQETQYF
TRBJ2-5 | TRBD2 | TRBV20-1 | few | TGCAGTGCGGGGGGACTAACGCAAGAGACCCAGTACTTC | CSAGGLTQETQYF
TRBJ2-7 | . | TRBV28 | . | TGTGCCAGCAGAGACAGGACTGATAGCGAGCAGTACTTC | CASRDRTDSEQYF
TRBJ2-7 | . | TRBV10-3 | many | TGTGCCATCAGTGAGTCAGCAGTATACGAGCAGTACTTC | CAISESAVYEQYF
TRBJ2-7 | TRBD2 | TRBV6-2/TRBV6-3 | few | TGTGCCAACAGAACTAGCGGGGGTCTCTACGAGCAGTACTTC | CANRTSGGLYEQYF
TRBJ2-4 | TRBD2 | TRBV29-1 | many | TGCAGCGTTGAAACTAGCGGGTTTGGAAACATTCAGTACTTC | CSVETSGFGNIQYF
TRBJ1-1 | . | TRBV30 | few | TGTGCCTGGAGGTTAAGTCGCAAGGGGCCGATGAACACTGAAGCTTTCTTT | CAWRLSRKGPMNTEAFF
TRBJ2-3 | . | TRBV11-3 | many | TGTGCCAGCAGCTCACTCCAGATAGTTGCCCCAGCAAGCACAGATACGCAGTATTTT | CASSSLQIVAPASTDTQYF
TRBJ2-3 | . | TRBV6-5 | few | TGTGCCAGCAGTTACCGACTGGGGGCAGATACGCAGTATTTT | CASSYRLGADTQYF
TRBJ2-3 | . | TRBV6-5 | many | TGTGCCAGCAGTTACGAGGGATCTAGAGATACGCAGTATTTT | CASSYEGSRDTQYF
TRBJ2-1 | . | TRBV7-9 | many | TGTGCCAGCAGCACTCAGCCCGGTGCCGTGGACAATGAGCAGTTCTTC | CASSTQPGAVDNEQFF
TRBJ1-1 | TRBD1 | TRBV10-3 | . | TGTGCCATCAGTGAGTCGACAGGGAGCACTGAAGCTTTCTTT | CAISESTGSTEAFF
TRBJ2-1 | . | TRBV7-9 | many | TGTGCCAGCAGCCCGGAGGGGTATCCGTCCTACAATGAGCAGTTCTTC | CASSPEGYPSYNEQFF
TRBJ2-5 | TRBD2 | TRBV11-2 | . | TGTGCCAGCAGCTTAGATAGGAGTGCTAGCGGGACGAGAGAGACCCAGTACTTC | CASSLDRSASGTRETQYF
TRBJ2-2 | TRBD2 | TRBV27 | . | TGTGCCAGCAGTTCCGGGACTAGGGGTGACGGGGAGCTGTTTTTT | CASSSGTRGDGELFF
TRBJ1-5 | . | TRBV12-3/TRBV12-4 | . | TGTGCCAGCAGCCTAAACCAGGGTGTTCAGCCCCAGCATTTT | CASSLNQGVQPQHF
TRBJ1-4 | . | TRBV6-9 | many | TGTGCCAGCAGTTACTCCCCTATAACAGGGTCCAGTGAAAAACTGTTTTTT | CASSYSPITGSSEKLFF
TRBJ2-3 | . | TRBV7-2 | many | TGTGCCAGCAGCTTAGGAGACGCAGATACGCAGTATTTT | CASSLGDADTQYF
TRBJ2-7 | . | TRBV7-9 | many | TGTGCCAGCAGCTTAGAGGCGGGGACGGTCTACGAGCAGTACTTC | CASSLEAGTVYEQYF